Listed below are T cell receptor beta chains from one sample, sequenced in a study of CD8 T cells in ankylosing spondylitis. A single record per CDR3 protein comes from TCRdb applying MiXCR to the 5' RACE reads. Of 750,000 to 850,000 distinct CDR3 sequences listed, 12% are singletons. Sequencing was carried out using blood, either unsorted or a sorted T cell fraction (not recorded which). These receptors all stem from a male donor with ankylosing spondylitis. The CDR3 runs from the conserved cysteine through the conserved F or W. The D gene is left open where the match is weak. The listing skips clone size in some rows; elsewhere it reads once, few, many or a size class.

cdr3_aa: CASRVRATRQETQYF
cdr3_nt: TGTGCCAGCAGGGTCAGGGCAACCCGGCAAGAGACCCAGTACTTC
v_call: TRBV6-5
d_call: .
clone_size: .
j_call: TRBJ2-5

cdr3_aa: CASSQGPRTEAFF
cdr3_nt: TGTGCCAGCAGCCAGGGACCCCGGACTGAAGCTTTCTTT
v_call: TRBV4-2
d_call: .
clone_size: .
j_call: TRBJ1-1

cdr3_aa: CASSYSKREMSDTQYF
cdr3_nt: TGTGCCAGCAGTTACTCGAAGCGGGAGATGTCAGATACGCAGTATTTT
v_call: TRBV6-5
d_call: TRBD2
clone_size: .
j_call: TRBJ2-3

cdr3_aa: CASSPWDEKLFF
cdr3_nt: TGTGCCAGCAGCCCTTGGGATGAAAAACTGTTTTTT
v_call: TRBV7-6
d_call: .
clone_size: few
j_call: TRBJ1-4

cdr3_aa: CSASRSLQYF
cdr3_nt: TGCAGTGCTAGTAGAAGTCTCCAGTACTTC
v_call: TRBV20-1
d_call: .
clone_size: .
j_call: TRBJ2-7

cdr3_aa: CASSRGDSSSGANVLTF
cdr3_nt: TGTGCCAGCAGTCGGGGTGACAGTTCCTCTGGGGCCAACGTCCTGACTTTC
v_call: TRBV6-1
d_call: .
clone_size: .
j_call: TRBJ2-6

cdr3_aa: CASSHEGSPTYEQYF
cdr3_nt: TGTGCCAGCAGCCATGAGGGTAGTCCAACCTACGAGCAGTACTTC
v_call: TRBV7-9
d_call: .
clone_size: few
j_call: TRBJ2-7

cdr3_aa: CASSTGTGDQETQYF
cdr3_nt: TGTGCCAGCAGCACCGGGACAGGAGATCAAGAGACCCAGTACTTC
v_call: TRBV11-3
d_call: TRBD1
clone_size: .
j_call: TRBJ2-5

cdr3_aa: CASSSTSGKLFF
cdr3_nt: TGTGCCAGCAGTTCCACCTCGGGAAAACTGTTTTTT
v_call: TRBV12-3/TRBV12-4
d_call: .
clone_size: few
j_call: TRBJ1-4

cdr3_aa: CASSRRVFNQPQHF
cdr3_nt: TGTGCCAGCAGTCGTAGGGTTTTCAATCAGCCCCAGCATTTT
v_call: TRBV3-1
d_call: .
clone_size: .
j_call: TRBJ1-5

cdr3_aa: CSALRQVQETQYF
cdr3_nt: TGCAGTGCTCTTCGACAGGTCCAAGAGACCCAGTACTTC
v_call: TRBV20-1
d_call: .
clone_size: few
j_call: TRBJ2-5

cdr3_aa: CSASPGTGDEQYF
cdr3_nt: TGCAGTGCAAGTCCCGGGACAGGGGACGAGCAGTACTTC
v_call: TRBV20-1
d_call: TRBD1
clone_size: .
j_call: TRBJ2-7

cdr3_aa: CGGGQSNQPQHF
cdr3_nt: TGCGGGGGGGGACAAAGCAATCAGCCCCAGCATTTT
v_call: TRBV29-1
d_call: .
clone_size: .
j_call: TRBJ1-5

cdr3_aa: CASSPLLGGSQPQHF
cdr3_nt: TGTGCCAGCAGCCCCCTCCTAGGGGGAAGTCAGCCCCAGCATTTT
v_call: TRBV7-2
d_call: .
clone_size: many
j_call: TRBJ1-5

cdr3_aa: CASSLSRTGPQETQYF
cdr3_nt: TGCGCCAGCAGCTTAAGCCGGACGGGACCCCAAGAGACCCAGTACTTC
v_call: TRBV5-1
d_call: .
clone_size: few
j_call: TRBJ2-5

cdr3_aa: CASSVGLAGGETQYF
cdr3_nt: TGTGCCAGCAGCGTAGGACTAGCGGGAGGAGAGACCCAGTACTTC
v_call: TRBV9
d_call: TRBD2
clone_size: .
j_call: TRBJ2-5

cdr3_aa: CSASDWESGGAIDTQYF
cdr3_nt: TGCAGTGCCTCAGATTGGGAATCCGGGGGGGCAATAGATACGCAGTATTTT
v_call: TRBV20-1
d_call: TRBD2
clone_size: .
j_call: TRBJ2-3

cdr3_aa: CASSQPQLNTEAFF
cdr3_nt: TGTGCCAGCAGCCAACCCCAGTTGAACACTGAAGCTTTCTTT
v_call: TRBV4-2
d_call: .
clone_size: .
j_call: TRBJ1-1

cdr3_aa: CASSYRRTPSYNEQFF
cdr3_nt: TGTGCCAGCAGTTATCGACGGACGCCTTCCTACAATGAGCAGTTCTTC
v_call: TRBV6-2/TRBV6-3
d_call: .
clone_size: few
j_call: TRBJ2-1

cdr3_aa: CASKYGNEQFF
cdr3_nt: TGTGCCAGCAAATACGGGAATGAGCAGTTCTTC
v_call: TRBV12-3/TRBV12-4
d_call: .
clone_size: many
j_call: TRBJ2-1

cdr3_aa: CASRGRDSSYEQYF
cdr3_nt: TGTGCCAGCAGGGGCCGGGACAGTTCCTACGAGCAGTACTTC
v_call: TRBV6-2/TRBV6-3
d_call: TRBD1
clone_size: .
j_call: TRBJ2-7

cdr3_aa: CASTRGGNEKLFF
cdr3_nt: TGTGCCAGTACTAGGGGTGGTAATGAAAAACTGTTTTTT
v_call: TRBV19
d_call: .
clone_size: few
j_call: TRBJ1-4

cdr3_aa: CATSPIGGVHNEQFF
cdr3_nt: TGTGCCACCAGTCCGATCGGGGGGGTTCACAATGAGCAGTTCTTC
v_call: TRBV15
d_call: TRBD2
clone_size: few
j_call: TRBJ2-1

cdr3_aa: CASSWDPLLRFF
cdr3_nt: TGTGCCAGCAGTTGGGACCCTCTATTACGGTTCTTC
v_call: TRBV6-2/TRBV6-3
d_call: .
clone_size: .
j_call: TRBJ2-1

cdr3_aa: CASSLDLGAYGYTF
cdr3_nt: TGTGCCAGCAGCTTAGATTTGGGGGCCTATGGCTACACCTTC
v_call: TRBV7-9
d_call: .
clone_size: few
j_call: TRBJ1-2

cdr3_aa: CASSLSIGLASYNEQFF
cdr3_nt: TGTGCCAGCAGTTTGTCGATAGGACTAGCGTCTTACAATGAGCAGTTCTTC
v_call: TRBV27
d_call: TRBD2
clone_size: .
j_call: TRBJ2-1

cdr3_aa: CSAFLAGGADTQYF
cdr3_nt: TGCAGTGCTTTTCTAGCGGGGGGCGCAGATACGCAGTATTTT
v_call: TRBV20-1
d_call: TRBD2
clone_size: many
j_call: TRBJ2-3

cdr3_aa: CATELAGARRGQFF
cdr3_nt: TGTGCCACCGAGCTAGCGGGAGCTCGCAGAGGGCAGTTCTTC
v_call: TRBV7-2
d_call: TRBD2
clone_size: .
j_call: TRBJ2-1

cdr3_aa: CSATPGQRQEQYF
cdr3_nt: TGCAGTGCTACACCGGGACAGCGACAAGAGCAGTACTTC
v_call: TRBV20-1
d_call: TRBD1
clone_size: few
j_call: TRBJ2-7

cdr3_aa: CASSQMGTSLDEQFF
cdr3_nt: TGCGCCAGCAGCCAAATGGGGACTAGTTTGGATGAGCAGTTCTTC
v_call: TRBV4-1
d_call: TRBD2
clone_size: .
j_call: TRBJ2-1

cdr3_aa: CSARDQGNMNTEAFF
cdr3_nt: TGCAGTGCTAGAGACCAGGGGAACATGAACACTGAAGCTTTCTTT
v_call: TRBV20-1
d_call: .
clone_size: .
j_call: TRBJ1-1

cdr3_aa: CASSPRVWGGETQYF
cdr3_nt: TGCGCCAGCAGCCCTAGGGTATGGGGCGGGGAGACCCAGTACTTC
v_call: TRBV4-3
d_call: .
clone_size: few
j_call: TRBJ2-5

cdr3_aa: CASSILSGRGEQFF
cdr3_nt: TGCGCCAGCAGCATCCTTAGCGGGAGGGGTGAGCAGTTCTTC
v_call: TRBV5-1
d_call: TRBD2
clone_size: .
j_call: TRBJ2-1

cdr3_aa: CASSPTGGEGDTQYF
cdr3_nt: TGTGCCAGCTCACCGACAGGGGGCGAGGGTGATACGCAGTATTTT
v_call: TRBV18
d_call: TRBD1
clone_size: .
j_call: TRBJ2-3

cdr3_aa: CAISESTPGANVLTF
cdr3_nt: TGTGCCATCAGTGAGTCTACCCCTGGGGCCAACGTCCTGACTTTC
v_call: TRBV10-3
d_call: .
clone_size: many
j_call: TRBJ2-6

cdr3_aa: CAWTKTRVAGYTF
cdr3_nt: TGTGCCTGGACCAAAACGAGGGTCGCTGGCTACACCTTC
v_call: TRBV30
d_call: .
clone_size: .
j_call: TRBJ1-2

cdr3_aa: CASSLFAGPRNTIYF
cdr3_nt: TGTGCCAGCAGCTTATTTGCAGGCCCTCGAAACACCATATATTTT
v_call: TRBV7-2
d_call: .
clone_size: few
j_call: TRBJ1-3

cdr3_aa: CASSYRDSRTFIF
cdr3_nt: TGTGCCAGCAGCTACAGGGACAGCCGCACCTTCATCTTT
v_call: TRBV6-2/TRBV6-3
d_call: TRBD1
clone_size: few
j_call: TRBJ1-1

cdr3_aa: CASSLSWGRERTDTQYF
cdr3_nt: TGTGCCAGCAGCTTATCGTGGGGGCGGGAGAGGACAGATACGCAGTATTTT
v_call: TRBV7-9
d_call: .
clone_size: few
j_call: TRBJ2-3

cdr3_aa: CASSRAGTTGELFF
cdr3_nt: TGTGCCAGCAGCAGAGCGGGAACAACCGGGGAGCTGTTTTTT
v_call: TRBV2
d_call: TRBD2
clone_size: .
j_call: TRBJ2-2

cdr3_aa: CSASTSSTDTQYF
cdr3_nt: TGCAGTGCTAGTACTTCTAGCACAGATACGCAGTATTTT
v_call: TRBV20-1
d_call: .
clone_size: .
j_call: TRBJ2-3

cdr3_aa: CASSGTGGLQPQHF
cdr3_nt: TGTGCCAGCAGCGGGACAGGGGGCCTTCAGCCCCAGCATTTT
v_call: TRBV7-9
d_call: TRBD1
clone_size: .
j_call: TRBJ1-5

cdr3_aa: CASSIRNGGLGAEAFF
cdr3_nt: TGTGCCAGCAGTATTCGTAATGGGGGGCTCGGTGCTGAAGCTTTCTTT
v_call: TRBV6-9
d_call: .
clone_size: .
j_call: TRBJ1-1

cdr3_aa: CASSSFPIGTGGNNQPQHF
cdr3_nt: TGTGCCAGCAGTTCCTTTCCGATCGGGACAGGGGGCAACAATCAGCCCCAGCATTTT
v_call: TRBV6-5
d_call: TRBD1
clone_size: few
j_call: TRBJ1-5

cdr3_aa: CSAERHFYGYTF
cdr3_nt: TGCAGTGCCGAAAGACATTTCTATGGCTACACCTTC
v_call: TRBV20-1
d_call: .
clone_size: few
j_call: TRBJ1-2

cdr3_aa: CASSFEGYYNEQFF
cdr3_nt: TGCGCCAGCAGCTTCGAGGGTTACTACAATGAGCAGTTCTTC
v_call: TRBV5-1
d_call: .
clone_size: .
j_call: TRBJ2-1

cdr3_aa: CASSPPGLGPGNTIYF
cdr3_nt: TGCGCCAGCAGCCCCCCTGGTCTCGGACCTGGAAACACCATATATTTT
v_call: TRBV5-1
d_call: .
clone_size: few
j_call: TRBJ1-3

cdr3_aa: CSATLGGKETQYF
cdr3_nt: TGCAGTGCAACCCTAGGGGGGAAGGAGACCCAGTACTTC
v_call: TRBV20-1
d_call: .
clone_size: .
j_call: TRBJ2-5

cdr3_aa: CASLFGNTIYF
cdr3_nt: TGTGCCAGCCTCTTCGGAAACACCATATATTTT
v_call: TRBV6-5
d_call: .
clone_size: few
j_call: TRBJ1-3

cdr3_aa: CSVRVGGTGVYTF
cdr3_nt: TGCAGCGTTCGCGTAGGGGGGACAGGGGTCTACACCTTC
v_call: TRBV29-1
d_call: TRBD1
clone_size: .
j_call: TRBJ1-2

cdr3_aa: CASSYGPTGGVSDTQYF
cdr3_nt: TGTGCCAGCAGTTACGGCCCCACGGGGGGGGTGTCAGATACGCAGTATTTT
v_call: TRBV6-5
d_call: TRBD2
clone_size: .
j_call: TRBJ2-3

cdr3_aa: CASSRTPWGTQYF
cdr3_nt: TGTGCCAGCAGCCGTACCCCTTGGGGGACCCAGTACTTC
v_call: TRBV7-2
d_call: .
clone_size: few
j_call: TRBJ2-5

cdr3_aa: CASSWVGAGVGGEQFF
cdr3_nt: TGTGCCAGCAGCTGGGTCGGAGCGGGAGTAGGTGGGGAGCAGTTCTTC
v_call: TRBV7-2
d_call: TRBD2
clone_size: .
j_call: TRBJ2-1

cdr3_aa: CASSPLGADTGELFF
cdr3_nt: TGTGCCAGCAGCCCCCTGGGGGCCGACACCGGGGAGCTGTTTTTT
v_call: TRBV5-4
d_call: .
clone_size: .
j_call: TRBJ2-2